The following is a TCR beta chain sequence with its context. The entry originates in a study of blood T cells in healthy people across ages. Primed by a sample-barcoded 5' primer and a J-beta primer mix, a second PCR proceeded for about 7 to 12 cycles. TCRdb re-derived calls from the 5' RACE reads in MiXCR, one entry per CDR3 protein. The sample records over a million distinct CDR3 sequences, over 35% being singletons. Germline V gene data show CDR1 as SQVTM and CDR2 as ANQGSEA. Germline trimming cut 6 bases from V and 1 base from J; bases unmatched to any gene: 9. The CDR3 covers 16 residues. The source is a woman in her fifties or sixties in good health. This chain links TRBV29-1 with TRBJ2-6; 7 nucleotides align to TRBD1. The source material was blood. As DNA, the CDR3 is TGCAGCGTATCAACAGGGGTGGGGTCTGGGGCCAACGTCCTGACTTTC. Amino acid sequence: CSVSTGVGSGANVLTF.